Following are 22 T cell receptor beta chains from one sample sequenced in a study of T cell changes during pregnancy in multiple sclerosis. Repertoires were generated with immunoSEQ multiplex PCR, while TCRdb's copy carries only in-frame clones and drops some. Of more than 65,000 clones in the sample, around 85% were seen once. The material was peripheral blood, obtained before pregnancy. These receptors were taken from a female donor with multiple sclerosis, enrolled in a pregnancy study.

This chain connects TRBV27 to TRBJ2-7; the match to TRBD1 covers 9 bases. The CDR3 has 16 residues. V lost 5 bases and J lost 3; bases outside the gene matches: 11. Per germline, CDR1 MNHEY and CDR2 SMNVEV (reference sequence). CDR3 sequence: CASSAGTGKSIYEQYF. The CDR3 coding sequence is TGTGCCAGCAGTGCCGGGACAGGGAAATCGATCTACGAGCAGTACTTC.

This chain uses TRBV19 with TRBJ2-3; D unclear. Germline CDR1 and CDR2: LNHDA and SQIVND (reference sequence). Trimming stripped 6 bases from V and 2 bases from J, with 6 bases between. CDR3 length: 12 residues. The CDR3 sequence is CASSQNTDTQYF. In nucleotides, the CDR3 is TGTGCCAGTAGCCAAAACACAGATACGCAGTATTTT.

The chain couples TRBV7-9 to TRBJ2-3; 9 bases are a match to TRBD1. This CDR3 is built from 15 residues. The junction had 10 bases not matched to a gene; V was cut back by 8 bases and J by 4 bases. From germline, CDR1 is SEHNR and CDR2 FQNEAQ (reference sequence). In DNA form, the CDR3 reads TGTGCCAGCGGTCGAACAGGGGGCGGACCAGATACGCAGTATTTT. It encodes CASGRTGGGPDTQYF.

This chain connects TRBV9 to TRBJ1-2, with D uncertain. V gave up 3 bases and J gave up 0 bases, with 12 bases separating them. In germline, CDR1 is SGDLS, CDR2 YYNGEE. The CDR3 extends over 15 amino acids. The CDR3 sequence is CASSATQSANYGYTF. The CDR3 region has the DNA TGTGCCAGCAGCGCGACACAATCAGCTAACTATGGCTACACCTTC.

The rearrangement uses TRBV10-1 and TRBJ2-2; no reliable D call. Trimming removed 5 bases at V and 5 bases at J, with 18 bases between. The germline V gene has CDR1 WNHNN and CDR2 SYGVQD (reference sequence). The CDR3 runs to 16 residues. The CDR3 sequence is CASSFWRRLLTGELFF. CDR3 bases: TGCGCCAGCAGTTTCTGGAGACGGCTGTTGACCGGGGAGCTGTTTTTT.

This clone was picked up a small number of times. CDR3 DNA: TGCGCCAGCAGCTCTACAGGGGTCGGAGAGACCCAGTACTTC. Its translation: CASSSTGVGETQYF. This chain joins TRBV5-1 and TRBJ2-5, with 7 bases that match TRBD1. Losses at the gene ends were 3 bases for V and 4 bases for J; bases not matched to a gene: 6. The CDR3 totals 14 residues. The V gene's germline CDR1 is SGHRS and CDR2 YFSETQ.

The chain carries TRBV21-1 and TRBJ2-7; TRBD2 reflects the table's D call only, with no check against the DNA. TRBV21-1 is a listed pseudogene. This CDR3 has 15 residues. The CDR3 protein is CASIKTGLPPYEQYF. CDR3 bases: TGTGCCAGCATCAAAACGGGACTGCCCCCCTACGAGCAGTACTTC.

The rearrangement uses TRBV6-5 and TRBJ2-1; tentatively, D is TRBD2 (5 bases). Germline lookup yields CDR1 MNHEY and CDR2 SVGAGI. Trimming took 6 bases from V and 9 from J, leaving 9 bases between them. This CDR3 contains 11 residues. CDR3 in amino acids: CASRSGGEQFF. The CDR3 DNA reads TGTGCCAGCAGGTCCGGAGGTGAGCAGTTCTTC.

This chain links TRBV11-1 with TRBJ1-2; D remains unclear. Looked up from germline, CDR1 is SGHAT and CDR2 is FQDESV (reference sequence). Trimming took 3 bases from V and 6 from J, leaving 8 bases between them. The CDR3 length is 12 residues. CDR3 sequence: CASSFFGDGYTF. The CDR3 DNA follows: TGTGCCAGCAGCTTTTTCGGTGATGGCTACACCTTC.

The rearrangement joins TRBV9 to TRBJ2-7; weak D call: TRBD1 (6 bases). This CDR3 has 17 residues. Germline assignment: CDR1 SGDLS and CDR2 YYNGEE. The V end lost 1 base, the J end lost 7 bases, and 24 bases lay between the germline ends. Here the CDR3 DNA reads TGTGCCAGCAGCGTATCGGGGCGGACAGATATCCCTAGGGAGCAGTACTTC. Translated: CASSVSGRTDIPREQYF.

V and J are TRBV9 and TRBJ2-7; the D gene is possibly TRBD1 (6 bases). Germline lookup yields CDR1 SGDLS and CDR2 YYNGEE. The CDR3 is made up of 15 amino acids. V lost 0 bases and J 4 bases, leaving 14 bases between the germline ends. The CDR3 DNA reads as TGTGCCAGCAGCGTAGGAGAAGGGGGATCGTACGAGCAGTACTTC. Residues: CASSVGEGGSYEQYF.

This sequence joins TRBV29-1 and TRBJ2-7; TRBD2 aligns across 11 bases. The CDR3 runs 13 residues. With V trimmed by 3 bases and J by 6 bases, 4 bases remained unmatched. CDR1 and CDR2 from the germline V gene are SQVTM and ANQGSEA. CDR3 DNA sequence: TGCAGCGTTGACCTAGCGGGGGGACGCGAGCAGTACTTC. It codes for CSVDLAGGREQYF.

The genes are TRBV19 and TRBJ1-1; TRBD1 might be the D (6 bases). CDR3 length equals 13 residues. V lost 6 bases to trimming and J lost 1 base, with 9 bases between them. Looked up from germline, CDR1 is LNHDA and CDR2 is SQIVND (reference sequence). The CDR3 nucleotides are TGTGCCAGTAGGGCACAGGGGAACACTGAAGCTTTCTTT. Translated: CASRAQGNTEAFF.

This chain links TRBV6-1 with TRBJ2-3; 8 bases agree with TRBD2. J was trimmed by 0 bases and V by 6 bases; bases with no gene match: 5. The CDR3 is made up of 15 amino acids. Germline-derived CDR1 and CDR2 are MNHNS and SASEGT. This CDR3 is CASSFSGASTDTQYF. The DNA for the CDR3 is TGTGCCAGCAGCTTTAGCGGGGCCAGCACAGATACGCAGTATTTT.

This clone appeared a single time. CDR3 DNA sequence: TGTGCCAGCTCACCATCCGGACAGGGGACCCACGAGCAGTACTTC. Residues: CASSPSGQGTHEQYF. The chain carries TRBV18 and TRBJ2-7, with 9 nucleotides matching TRBD1. The germline CDR1 and CDR2 sequences are KGHSH and LQKENI. This CDR3 region has 15 residues. The V gene end was trimmed by 2 bases and the J gene end by 5 bases; junction bases not matched to a gene: 7.

The chain recombines TRBV25-1 with TRBJ1-2, with a tentative D call TRBD1 (6 bases). In germline, CDR1 is MGHDK, CDR2 SYGVNS. CDR3 length equals 14 residues. The V and J ends lost 4 bases and 0 bases respectively, with 9 bases between them. The CDR3 here is CASSVGAANYGYTF. Here the CDR3 DNA reads TGTGCCAGCAGTGTGGGGGCAGCTAACTATGGCTACACCTTC.

This chain uses TRBV29-1 with TRBJ1-1; unclear D gene. Trimming took off 3 bases at V and 7 bases at J, with 21 bases between the two ends. This CDR3 is built from 15 residues. CDR1 is SQVTM and CDR2 is ANQGSEA in the germline V gene. CDR3 sequence (DNA): TGCAGCGTTGAGAAAGCAAGCCTCGCTGCCGGTGAAGCTTTCTTT. It is translated as CSVEKASLAAGEAFF. Full variable domain (missing parts from reference TRBV29-1 and TRBJ1-1): SAVISQKPSRDICQRGTSLTIQCQVDSQVTMMFWYRQQPGQSLTLIATANQGSEATYESGFVIDKFPISRPNLTFSTLTVSNMSPEDSSIYLCSVEKASLAAGEAFFGQGTRLTVV.

This CDR3 is CTSSQDQGRGYGYTF. The CDR3 DNA is TGCACCAGCAGCCAAGATCAAGGCAGGGGGTATGGCTACACCTTC. The genes are TRBV1 and TRBJ1-2; the listed D gene, TRBD1, was not tested against the DNA. TRBV1 is a pseudogene segment. The CDR3 runs to 15 residues.

V usage is TRBV30 and J usage is TRBJ2-7, with 7 nucleotides matching TRBD1. Germline V gene sequence: CDR1 GTSNPN, CDR2 SVGIG (reference sequence). The trim removed 0 bases at V and 7 bases at J, leaving 15 bases unmatched. CDR3 length: 16 residues. The CDR3 DNA follows: TGTGCCTGGAGTGTACCAGGGGGAGCGCCTTTACGGGAGCAGTACTTC. Its translation is CAWSVPGGAPLREQYF.

This chain joins TRBV5-5 and TRBJ1-5; D may be TRBD1 (5 bases). The CDR3 length is 14 residues. Between the trimmed V and J ends, which lost 4 bases and 1 base, there was a span of 9 bases. The germline gives CDR1 SGHKS, CDR2 YYEKEE (reference sequence). CDR3 nucleotide sequence: TGTGCCAGCAGCAGCGGGGACAGCAATCAGCCCCAGCATTTT. Translation: CASSSGDSNQPQHF. The full variable domain, its missing parts supplied by reference TRBV5-5 and TRBJ1-5, is DAGVTQSPTHLIKTRGQQVTLRCSPISGHKSVSWYQQVLGQGPQFIFQYYEKEERGRGNFPDRFSARQFPNYSSELNVNALLLGDSALYLCASSSGDSNQPQHFGDGTRLSIL.

J is TRBJ1-2 and V is TRBV4-3; 7 bases are shared with TRBD1. The germline gives CDR1 LGHNA, CDR2 YSLEER. The CDR3 consists of 15 residues. Trimming cost V 1 base and J 8 bases; bases outside gene matches: 10. The CDR3 bases are TGCGCCAGCAGCCAAGTCGGGCAGGGGGGCAGGGGCTACACCTTC. Translation: CASSQVGQGGRGYTF.

CDR3 coding DNA: TGTGCCAGCAGCGTCGCGGGGGCCTACTCCTACGAGCAGTACTTC. Its translation is CASSVAGAYSYEQYF. The genes are TRBV7-9 and TRBJ2-7, with D perhaps TRBD2 (7 bases). This CDR3 contains 15 residues. Germline V lookup: CDR1 SEHNR, CDR2 FQNEAQ (reference sequence). V lost 5 bases, J lost 0 bases, and 14 bases lay in between.